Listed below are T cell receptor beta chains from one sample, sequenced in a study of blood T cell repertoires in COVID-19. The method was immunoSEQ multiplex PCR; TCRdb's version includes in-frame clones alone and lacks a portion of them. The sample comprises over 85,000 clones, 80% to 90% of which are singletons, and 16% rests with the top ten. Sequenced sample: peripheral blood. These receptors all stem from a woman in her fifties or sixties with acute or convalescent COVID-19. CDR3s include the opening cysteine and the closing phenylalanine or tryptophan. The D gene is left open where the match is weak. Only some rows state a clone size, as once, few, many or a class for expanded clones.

CDR3 protein: CASSGGRGSYNSPLHF
CDR3 DNA: TGTGCCAGCAGTGGCGGCAGGGGCTCCTATAATTCACCCCTCCACTTT
J gene: TRBJ1-6
D gene: .
clone size: .
V gene: TRBV2

CDR3 protein: CAIRTEDRGFGEQYF
CDR3 DNA: TGTGCCATCAGGACCGAAGACAGGGGATTTGGCGAGCAGTACTTC
J gene: TRBJ2-7
D gene: TRBD1
clone size: .
V gene: TRBV10-3

CDR3 protein: CASSPGGGADTQYF
CDR3 DNA: TGTGCCAGCTCACCGGGGGGAGGGGCCGATACGCAGTATTTT
J gene: TRBJ2-3
D gene: TRBD2
clone size: few
V gene: TRBV18

CDR3 protein: CASSPSQGSGSRGGYTF
CDR3 DNA: TGTGCCAGCAGCCCCTCGCAAGGGAGCGGCAGCAGGGGTGGCTACACCTTC
J gene: TRBJ1-2
D gene: .
clone size: .
V gene: TRBV11-3

CDR3 protein: CASSGQTGGYGYTF
CDR3 DNA: TGTGCCAGCAGCGGTCAAACAGGGGGGTATGGCTACACCTTC
J gene: TRBJ1-2
D gene: TRBD1
clone size: .
V gene: TRBV9

CDR3 protein: CTSSQVIRDTDTQYF
CDR3 DNA: TGCACCAGCAGCCAAGTTATCAGGGATACGGATACGCAGTATTTT
J gene: TRBJ2-3
D gene: .
clone size: .
V gene: TRBV1

CDR3 protein: CASSEQGGVEKLFF
CDR3 DNA: TGTGCCAGCAGCGAGCAGGGTGGAGTTGAAAAACTGTTTTTT
J gene: TRBJ1-4
D gene: .
clone size: .
V gene: TRBV7-3

CDR3 protein: CSVDPSGETQYF
CDR3 DNA: TGCAGCGTTGATCCTAGCGGGGAGACCCAGTACTTC
J gene: TRBJ2-5
D gene: TRBD2
clone size: .
V gene: TRBV29-1

CDR3 protein: CASSPGARGNTIYF
CDR3 DNA: TGTGCCAGCTCACCAGGGGCGAGAGGAAACACCATATATTTT
J gene: TRBJ1-3
D gene: .
clone size: .
V gene: TRBV18

CDR3 protein: CASSQERGNQPQHF
CDR3 DNA: TGTGCCAGCAGCCAAGAGAGGGGGAATCAGCCCCAGCATTTT
J gene: TRBJ1-5
D gene: .
clone size: .
V gene: TRBV4-2

CDR3 protein: CASSALAGYEQYF
CDR3 DNA: TGTGCCAGCAGCGCACTAGCGGGGTACGAGCAGTACTTC
J gene: TRBJ2-7
D gene: TRBD2
clone size: .
V gene: TRBV5-4

CDR3 protein: CASSYRTGDDFLYEQYF
CDR3 DNA: TGTGCCAGCAGTTACAGGACGGGGGATGACTTTCTCTACGAGCAGTACTTC
J gene: TRBJ2-7
D gene: .
clone size: few
V gene: TRBV6-2/TRBV6-3

CDR3 protein: CASSQDLSTTSGGPTTDTQYF
CDR3 DNA: TGTGCCAGCAGCCAAGATCTAAGCACCACTAGCGGGGGGCCAACCACAGATACGCAGTATTTT
J gene: TRBJ2-3
D gene: TRBD2
clone size: .
V gene: TRBV3-1/TRBV3-2

CDR3 protein: CASSLGPDRGQTQYF
CDR3 DNA: TGTGCCAGCAGCTTAGGACCGGACAGGGGGCAGACGCAGTATTTT
J gene: TRBJ2-3
D gene: TRBD1
clone size: .
V gene: TRBV7-2

CDR3 protein: CASSFGTGNQPQHF
CDR3 DNA: TGTGCCAGTAGTTTCGGGACAGGGAATCAGCCCCAGCATTTT
J gene: TRBJ1-5
D gene: TRBD1
clone size: .
V gene: TRBV19

CDR3 protein: CASSRGIMNTEAFF
CDR3 DNA: TGCGCCAGCAGCAGGGGGATCATGAACACTGAAGCTTTCTTT
J gene: TRBJ1-1
D gene: .
clone size: .
V gene: TRBV4-3

CDR3 protein: CASSLWTSGGAEQFF
CDR3 DNA: TGTGCCAGCAGCCTTTGGACTAGCGGGGGGGCCGAGCAGTTCTTC
J gene: TRBJ2-1
D gene: TRBD2
clone size: few
V gene: TRBV28

CDR3 protein: CASSLGDRGYGYTF
CDR3 DNA: TGTGCCAGCAGCTTGGGGGACAGGGGCTATGGCTACACCTTC
J gene: TRBJ1-2
D gene: TRBD1
clone size: once
V gene: TRBV5-4

CDR3 protein: CAVAGFDSPLHF
CDR3 DNA: TGTGCCGTGGCAGGGTTTGACTCACCCCTCCACTTT
J gene: TRBJ1-6
D gene: .
clone size: .
V gene: TRBV28

CDR3 protein: CASSPPWGGRYEQYF
CDR3 DNA: TGTGCCAGCTCACCACCGTGGGGAGGGAGGTACGAGCAGTACTTC
J gene: TRBJ2-7
D gene: TRBD2
clone size: .
V gene: TRBV18

CDR3 protein: CASSGPAGYGYTF
CDR3 DNA: TGTGCCAGTAGTGGTCCCGCGGGGTATGGCTACACCTTC
J gene: TRBJ1-2
D gene: .
clone size: once
V gene: TRBV19

CDR3 protein: CASSRRQGPGTEAFF
CDR3 DNA: TGTGCCAGCAGCCGAAGACAGGGGCCGGGAACTGAAGCTTTCTTT
J gene: TRBJ1-1
D gene: TRBD1
clone size: once
V gene: TRBV3-1/TRBV3-2

CDR3 protein: CASSQGLAGAVETQYF
CDR3 DNA: TGTGCCAGCAGCCAGGGACTAGCGGGGGCCGTGGAGACCCAGTACTTC
J gene: TRBJ2-5
D gene: TRBD2
clone size: .
V gene: TRBV7-7

CDR3 protein: CASSVARTDTQYF
CDR3 DNA: TGTGCCAGCAGCGTAGCCCGGACAGATACGCAGTATTTT
J gene: TRBJ2-3
D gene: .
clone size: few
V gene: TRBV9

CDR3 protein: CASSQGALDQHTQYF
CDR3 DNA: TGTGCCAGCAGTCAAGGGGCCCTTGACCAACATACGCAGTATTTT
J gene: TRBJ2-3
D gene: .
clone size: .
V gene: TRBV3-1/TRBV3-2

CDR3 protein: CASGQGISGNTIYF
CDR3 DNA: TGTGCCAGCGGGCAGGGCATCTCTGGAAACACCATATATTTT
J gene: TRBJ1-3
D gene: .
clone size: once
V gene: TRBV11-2

CDR3 protein: CASSSGVQPQHF
CDR3 DNA: TGTGCCAGCAGTTCAGGGGTTCAGCCCCAGCATTTT
J gene: TRBJ1-5
D gene: .
clone size: few
V gene: TRBV12-3/TRBV12-4

CDR3 protein: CASSMGTGSYEQYF
CDR3 DNA: TGTGCCAGTAGTATGGGGACAGGGTCCTACGAGCAGTACTTC
J gene: TRBJ2-7
D gene: TRBD1
clone size: .
V gene: TRBV19

CDR3 protein: CASSQGAGLSPLHF
CDR3 DNA: TGTGCCAGCAGCCAAGGCGCAGGTCTCTCACCCCTCCACTTT
J gene: TRBJ1-6
D gene: .
clone size: .
V gene: TRBV3-1/TRBV3-2

CDR3 protein: CATSRAGTGNEKLFF
CDR3 DNA: TGTGCCACCAGCAGAGCCGGGACAGGGAATGAAAAACTGTTTTTT
J gene: TRBJ1-4
D gene: TRBD1
clone size: .
V gene: TRBV15

CDR3 protein: CASSNAGSSGGADTGELFF
CDR3 DNA: TGTGCCAGCAGCAACGCCGGCTCGTCCGGGGGGGCAGACACCGGGGAGCTGTTTTTT
J gene: TRBJ2-2
D gene: TRBD2
clone size: .
V gene: TRBV11-3

CDR3 protein: CASSFVGQGTYGYTF
CDR3 DNA: TGTGCCAGCAGCTTTGTGGGACAGGGGACCTATGGCTACACCTTC
J gene: TRBJ1-2
D gene: TRBD1
clone size: .
V gene: TRBV7-9

CDR3 protein: CASSLQNHPLHF
CDR3 DNA: TGTGCCAGCAGCCTACAGAATCACCCCCTCCACTTT
J gene: TRBJ1-6
D gene: .
clone size: medium-sized
V gene: TRBV6-2/TRBV6-3

CDR3 protein: CASSGTVGVEQYF
CDR3 DNA: TGTGCCAGCAGCGGGACAGTCGGGGTCGAGCAGTACTTC
J gene: TRBJ2-7
D gene: TRBD1
clone size: .
V gene: TRBV11-3

CDR3 protein: CASTVNTGNSNQPQHF
CDR3 DNA: TGTGCCAGCACAGTGAATACAGGGAATAGCAATCAGCCCCAGCATTTT
J gene: TRBJ1-5
D gene: .
clone size: .
V gene: TRBV2

CDR3 protein: CASSTTGGIEQPQHF
CDR3 DNA: TGTGCCAGTAGTACCACGGGGGGGATCGAGCAGCCCCAGCATTTT
J gene: TRBJ1-5
D gene: .
clone size: .
V gene: TRBV19

CDR3 protein: CACAIGTGGGPQHF
CDR3 DNA: TGTGCCTGCGCGATCGGGACAGGCGGAGGGCCCCAGCATTTT
J gene: TRBJ1-5
D gene: TRBD1
clone size: .
V gene: TRBV30

CDR3 protein: CASSQDQGTGARSPLHF
CDR3 DNA: TGTGCCAGCAGCCAAGATCAGGGGACAGGGGCACGGTCACCCCTCCACTTT
J gene: TRBJ1-6
D gene: TRBD1
clone size: .
V gene: TRBV4-2

CDR3 protein: CASRPPSGGDADTQYF
CDR3 DNA: TGTGCCAGCAGACCTCCGAGCGGGGGGGACGCAGATACGCAGTATTTT
J gene: TRBJ2-3
D gene: TRBD2
clone size: .
V gene: TRBV5-6

CDR3 protein: CASSSQGARYEQYF
CDR3 DNA: TGTGCCAGCAGCTCGCAGGGGGCGCGGTACGAGCAGTACTTC
J gene: TRBJ2-7
D gene: TRBD1
clone size: few
V gene: TRBV5-6

CDR3 protein: CATSRSGAGTGDEKLFF
CDR3 DNA: TGTGCCACCAGCAGGTCTGGGGCCGGGACAGGGGATGAAAAACTGTTTTTT
J gene: TRBJ1-4
D gene: TRBD1
clone size: .
V gene: TRBV15

CDR3 protein: CASSRDSSSYNSPLHF
CDR3 DNA: TGTGCCAGCAGCCGGGACAGCTCATCCTATAATTCACCCCTCCACTTT
J gene: TRBJ1-6
D gene: TRBD1
clone size: .
V gene: TRBV5-4

CDR3 protein: CASSLALTGTEAFF
CDR3 DNA: TGCGCCAGCAGCTTGGCCCTGACAGGGACTGAAGCTTTCTTT
J gene: TRBJ1-1
D gene: TRBD1
clone size: .
V gene: TRBV5-1

CDR3 protein: CASSHSTGMNTEAFF
CDR3 DNA: TGTGCCAGCAGCCATTCGACAGGCATGAACACTGAAGCTTTCTTT
J gene: TRBJ1-1
D gene: .
clone size: .
V gene: TRBV7-3

CDR3 protein: CASRGLNTEAFF
CDR3 DNA: TGTGCTAGTAGGGGGTTGAACACTGAAGCTTTCTTT
J gene: TRBJ1-1
D gene: .
clone size: .
V gene: TRBV12-5

CDR3 protein: CASSVGQGTEAFF
CDR3 DNA: TGTGCCAGCAGCGTCGGGCAGGGCACTGAAGCTTTCTTT
J gene: TRBJ1-1
D gene: .
clone size: once
V gene: TRBV5-4